These 2 T cell receptor beta chains originate from one sample sequenced in a study of blood T cell repertoires in COVID-19. Assay used: immunoSEQ multiplex PCR; TCRdb lists only in-frame clones, some missing. The sample consists of around 63,000 clones, 80% of them appearing once. The sequenced sample consisted of peripheral blood. The receptor source for this set is a man between 60 and 75 years old with acute or convalescent COVID-19.

The V and J genes are TRBV6-2 or TRBV6-3 and TRBJ2-7, with D possibly TRBD1 on 6 matching bases. CDR1 MNHEY and CDR2 SVGEGT come from the germline V gene. V was shortened by 2 bases and J by 4 bases, with 15 bases between the two germline ends. This CDR3 is built from 15 residues. Written as DNA, the CDR3 is TGTGCCAGCAGTTACATGAGGACAGTTCCGTACGAGCAGTACTTC. This codes for CASSYMRTVPYEQYF.

The chain is built from TRBV5-6 and TRBJ2-7; D is undetermined. Germline-derived CDR1 and CDR2 are SGHDT and YYEEEE. V was pared by 0 bases and J by 0 bases, with 10 bases between. This CDR3 has 15 residues. CDR3 sequence: CASSLAHAASYEQYF. The CDR3 DNA is TGTGCCAGCAGCTTGGCACACGCGGCCTCCTACGAGCAGTACTTC.